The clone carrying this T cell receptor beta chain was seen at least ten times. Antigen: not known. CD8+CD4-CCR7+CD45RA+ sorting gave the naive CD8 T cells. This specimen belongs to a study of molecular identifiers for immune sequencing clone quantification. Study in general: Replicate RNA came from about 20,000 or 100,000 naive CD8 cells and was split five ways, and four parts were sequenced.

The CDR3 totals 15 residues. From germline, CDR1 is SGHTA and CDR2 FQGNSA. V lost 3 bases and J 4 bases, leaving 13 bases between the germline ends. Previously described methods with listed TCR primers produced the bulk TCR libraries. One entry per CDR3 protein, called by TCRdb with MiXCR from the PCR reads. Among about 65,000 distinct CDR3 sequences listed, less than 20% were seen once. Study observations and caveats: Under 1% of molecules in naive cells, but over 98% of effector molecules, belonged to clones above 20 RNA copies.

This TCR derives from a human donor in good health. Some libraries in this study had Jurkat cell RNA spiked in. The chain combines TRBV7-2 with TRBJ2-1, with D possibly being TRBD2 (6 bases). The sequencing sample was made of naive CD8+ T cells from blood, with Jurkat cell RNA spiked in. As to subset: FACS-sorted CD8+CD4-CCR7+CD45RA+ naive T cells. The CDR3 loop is CASSFSREPYNEQFF. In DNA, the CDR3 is TGTGCCAGCAGCTTTTCACGGGAGCCGTACAATGAGCAGTTCTTC.